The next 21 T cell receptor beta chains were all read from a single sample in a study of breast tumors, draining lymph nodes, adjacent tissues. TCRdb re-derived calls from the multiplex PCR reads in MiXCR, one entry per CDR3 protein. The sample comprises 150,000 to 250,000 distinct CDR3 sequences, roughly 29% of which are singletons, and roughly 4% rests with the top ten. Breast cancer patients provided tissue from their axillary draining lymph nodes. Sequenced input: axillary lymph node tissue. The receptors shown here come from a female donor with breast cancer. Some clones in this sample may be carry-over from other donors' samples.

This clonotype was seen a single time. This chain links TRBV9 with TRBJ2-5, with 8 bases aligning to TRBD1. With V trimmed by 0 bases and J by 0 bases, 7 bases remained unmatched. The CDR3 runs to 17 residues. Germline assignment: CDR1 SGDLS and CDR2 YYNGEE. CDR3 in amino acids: CASSVGAGGSDQETQYF. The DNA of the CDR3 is TGTGCCAGCAGCGTAGGGGCAGGGGGCAGTGACCAAGAGACCCAGTACTTC. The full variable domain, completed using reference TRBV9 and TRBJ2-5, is DSGVTQTPKHLITATGQRVTLRCSPRSGDLSVYWYQQSLDQGLQFLIQYYNGEERAKGNILERFSAQQFPDLHSELNLSSLELGDSALYFCASSVGAGGSDQETQYFGPGTRLLVL.

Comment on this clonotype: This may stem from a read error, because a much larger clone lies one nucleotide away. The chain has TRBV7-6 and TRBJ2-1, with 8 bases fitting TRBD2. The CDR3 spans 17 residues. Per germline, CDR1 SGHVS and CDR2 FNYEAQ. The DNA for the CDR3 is TGTGCCAGCAGCACGCTTGCTCGGGGGGGCGGGTACAATCAGCAGTTCTTC. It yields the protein CASSTLARGGGYNQQFF.

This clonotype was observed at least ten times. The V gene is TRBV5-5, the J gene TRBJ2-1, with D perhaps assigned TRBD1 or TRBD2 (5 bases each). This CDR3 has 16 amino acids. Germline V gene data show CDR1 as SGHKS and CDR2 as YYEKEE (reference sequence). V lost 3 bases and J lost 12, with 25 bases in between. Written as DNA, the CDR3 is TGTGCCAGCAGCTCTTTCGGAGGCGCAGGGCCCATTGGGCAGTTCTTC. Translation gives CASSSFGGAGPIGQFF.

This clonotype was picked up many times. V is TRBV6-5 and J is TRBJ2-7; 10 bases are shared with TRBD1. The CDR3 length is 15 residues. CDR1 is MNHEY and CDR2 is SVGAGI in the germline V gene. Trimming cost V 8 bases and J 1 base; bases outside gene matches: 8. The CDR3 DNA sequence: TGTGCCAGCGCTGTCCGGGACAGGGGATCCTACGAGCAGTACTTC. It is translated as CASAVRDRGSYEQYF.

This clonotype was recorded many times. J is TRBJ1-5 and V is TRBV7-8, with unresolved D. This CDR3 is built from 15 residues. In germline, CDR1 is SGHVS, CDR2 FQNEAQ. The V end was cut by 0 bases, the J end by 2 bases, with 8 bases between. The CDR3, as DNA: TGTGCCAGCAGCTTAGCAGAAGGTGGCAATCAGCCCCAGCATTTT. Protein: CASSLAEGGNQPQHF.

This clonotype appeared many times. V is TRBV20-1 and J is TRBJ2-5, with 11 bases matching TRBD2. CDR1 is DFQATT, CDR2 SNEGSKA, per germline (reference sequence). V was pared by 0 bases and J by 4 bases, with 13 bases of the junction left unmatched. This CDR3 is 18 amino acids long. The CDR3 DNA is TGCAGTGCTAGAGAAATGGGACTAGCGGCAGGGCCGGGAGAGACCCAGTACTTC. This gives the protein CSAREMGLAAGPGETQYF.

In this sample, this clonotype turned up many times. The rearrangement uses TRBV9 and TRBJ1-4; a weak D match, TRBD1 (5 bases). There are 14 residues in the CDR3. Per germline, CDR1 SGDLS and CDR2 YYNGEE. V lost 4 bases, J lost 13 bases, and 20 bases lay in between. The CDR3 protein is CASSSSTTGGGLFF. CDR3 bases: TGTGCCAGCAGCAGCTCGACCACAGGAGGTGGACTGTTTTTT.

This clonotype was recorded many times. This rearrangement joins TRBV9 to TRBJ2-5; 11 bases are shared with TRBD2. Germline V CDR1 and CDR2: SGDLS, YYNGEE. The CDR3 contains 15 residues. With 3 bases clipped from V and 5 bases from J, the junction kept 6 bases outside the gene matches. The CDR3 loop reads CASSDNSGRGETQYF. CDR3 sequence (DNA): TGTGCCAGCAGCGACAATAGCGGGAGGGGTGAGACCCAGTACTTC.

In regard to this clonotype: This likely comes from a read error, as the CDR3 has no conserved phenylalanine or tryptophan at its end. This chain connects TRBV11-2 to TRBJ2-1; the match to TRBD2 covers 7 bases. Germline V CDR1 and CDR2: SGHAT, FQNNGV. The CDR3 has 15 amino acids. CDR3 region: CAGSLDLVGGDEQFL. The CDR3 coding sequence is TGTGCCGGCAGCTTAGATCTAGTTGGGGGGGATGAGCAGTTCCTC.

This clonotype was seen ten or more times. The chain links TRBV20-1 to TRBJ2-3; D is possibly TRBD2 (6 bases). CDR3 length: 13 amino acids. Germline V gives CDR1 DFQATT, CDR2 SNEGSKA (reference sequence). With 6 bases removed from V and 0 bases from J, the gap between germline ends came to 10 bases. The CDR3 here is CSAGDSSTDTQYF. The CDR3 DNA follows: TGCAGTGCGGGGGACTCTAGCACAGATACGCAGTATTTT.

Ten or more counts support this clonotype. CDR3 sequence: CSARDLSRTDTQYF. CDR3 nucleotides: TGCAGTGCTAGAGATCTATCCCGCACAGATACGCAGTATTTT. This chain joins TRBV20-1 and TRBJ2-3, with D unresolved. The CDR3 length is 14 residues. The germline V gene has CDR1 DFQATT and CDR2 SNEGSKA (reference sequence). The V gene lost 0 bases and the J gene lost 1 base, with 8 bases spanning the gap.

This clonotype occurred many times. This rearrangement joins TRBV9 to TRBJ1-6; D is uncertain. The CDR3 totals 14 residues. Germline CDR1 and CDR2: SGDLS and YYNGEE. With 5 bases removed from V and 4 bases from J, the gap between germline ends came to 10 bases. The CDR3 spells CASREGGYNSPLHF. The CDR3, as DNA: TGTGCCAGCAGAGAGGGCGGGTATAATTCACCCCTCCACTTT.

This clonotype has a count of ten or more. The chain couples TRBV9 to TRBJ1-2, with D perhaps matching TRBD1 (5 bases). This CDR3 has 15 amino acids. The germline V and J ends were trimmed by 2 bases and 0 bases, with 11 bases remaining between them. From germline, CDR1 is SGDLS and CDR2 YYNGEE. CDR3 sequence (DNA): TGTGCCAGCAGCGTGAGACAGAGTCCTAACTATGGCTACACCTTC. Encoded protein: CASSVRQSPNYGYTF.

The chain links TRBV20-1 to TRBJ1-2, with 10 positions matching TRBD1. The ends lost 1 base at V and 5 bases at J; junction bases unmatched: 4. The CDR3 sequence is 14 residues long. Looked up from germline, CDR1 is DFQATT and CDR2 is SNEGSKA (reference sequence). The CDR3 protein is CSARVTGGGYGYTF. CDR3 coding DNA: TGCAGTGCTAGAGTGACAGGGGGCGGGTATGGCTACACCTTC.

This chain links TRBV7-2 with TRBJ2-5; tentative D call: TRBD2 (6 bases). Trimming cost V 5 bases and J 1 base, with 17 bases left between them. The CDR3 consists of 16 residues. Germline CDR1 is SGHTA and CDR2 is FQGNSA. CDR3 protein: CASSPGNSGSQETQYF. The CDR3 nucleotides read TGTGCCAGCAGCCCGGGGAATAGCGGTTCCCAAGAGACCCAGTACTTC. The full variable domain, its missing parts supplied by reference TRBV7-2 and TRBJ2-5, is GAGVSQSPSNKVTEKGKDVELRCDPISGHTALYWYRQSLGQGLEFLIYFQGNSAPDKSGLPSDRFSAERTGGSVSTLTIQRTQQEDSAVYLCASSPGNSGSQETQYFGPGTRLLVL.

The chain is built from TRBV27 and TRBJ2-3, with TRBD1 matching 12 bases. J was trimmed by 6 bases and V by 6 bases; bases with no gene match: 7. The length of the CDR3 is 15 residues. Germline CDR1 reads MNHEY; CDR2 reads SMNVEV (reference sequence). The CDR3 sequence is CASSSGTGGMDTQYF. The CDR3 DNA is TGTGCCAGCAGCTCCGGGACAGGGGGCATGGATACGCAGTATTTT.

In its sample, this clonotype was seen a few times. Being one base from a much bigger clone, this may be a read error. CDR3 in amino acids: CASSLGRAASSGNTIYF. For the CDR3, the DNA is TGCGCCAGCAGCTTGGGGAGGGCTGCCAGCTCTGGAAACACCATATATTTT. The chain combines TRBV5-1 with TRBJ1-3, with D uncertain. Germline values: CDR1 SGHRS, CDR2 YFSETQ. The CDR3 extends over 17 amino acids. V lost 0 bases and J 0 bases, leaving 13 bases between the germline ends.

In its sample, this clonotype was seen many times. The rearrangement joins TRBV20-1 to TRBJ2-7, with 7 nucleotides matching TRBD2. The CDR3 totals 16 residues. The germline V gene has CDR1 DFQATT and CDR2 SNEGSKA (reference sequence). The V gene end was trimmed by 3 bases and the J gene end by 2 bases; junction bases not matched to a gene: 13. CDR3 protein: CSASFWGRGETYEQYF. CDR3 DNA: TGCAGTGCTAGCTTCTGGGGACGGGGGGAAACCTACGAGCAGTACTTC.

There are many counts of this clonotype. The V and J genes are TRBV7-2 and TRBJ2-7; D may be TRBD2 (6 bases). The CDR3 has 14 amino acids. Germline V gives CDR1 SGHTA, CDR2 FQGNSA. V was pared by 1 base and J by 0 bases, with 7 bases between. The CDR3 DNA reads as TGTGCCAGCAGCTTAGGCGGGGTCTCCTACGAGCAGTACTTC. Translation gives CASSLGGVSYEQYF.

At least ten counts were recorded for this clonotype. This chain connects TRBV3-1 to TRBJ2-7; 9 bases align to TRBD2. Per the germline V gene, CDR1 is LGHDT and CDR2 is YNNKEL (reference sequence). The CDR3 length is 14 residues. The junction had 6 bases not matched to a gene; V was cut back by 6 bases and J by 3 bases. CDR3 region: CASRRGLANYEQYF. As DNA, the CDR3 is TGTGCCAGCAGAAGGGGACTAGCAAACTACGAGCAGTACTTC.

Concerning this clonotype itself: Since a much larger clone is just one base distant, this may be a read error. CDR3 DNA sequence: TGTGCCAGCAGACGGCATATCGAGGGCTCCGGGGAGCTGTTTTTT. Amino acids: CASRRHIEGSGELFF. The genes are TRBV2 and TRBJ2-2; a weak D match, TRBD2 (5 bases). V lost 6 bases and J 6 bases, leaving 17 bases between the germline ends. The CDR3 spans 15 residues. The germline V gene encodes CDR1 SNHLY and CDR2 FYNNEI.